This T cell receptor (beta chain) was sequenced for a study of cytomegalovirus exposure and HLA in healthy donors. Across the whole study: There were about 85 million unique TCRs (from HLA-typed donors) in an early data release. General study findings and limits: About 87% or about 30% of the time was how often most TCR beta V segments were productive, according to an earlier analysis. A later analysis reportedly found fewer N-insertions in an Asian-associated ancestry cluster than the roughly 670-donor mean.

As for this clone: What it binds is not known.

PCR was performed using 60 Vbeta and 13 Jbeta primers. Some clones are missing from TCRdb's copy, which holds only in-frame ones; the method was immunoSEQ multiplex PCR. The sample includes 140,000 or so clones, approximately 82% of them seen just once. The source of this sequence is a woman aged 55 to 70 in good health and CMV-seropositive. Source material: PBMCs.

CDR3 DNA sequence: TGCGCCAGCAGCTTGGTGGGGGCTGGCACAGATACGCAGTATTTT. Protein: CASSLVGAGTDTQYF. This chain joins TRBV5-1 and TRBJ2-3, with a weak D call TRBD1 (6 bases). Deletions cut 0 bases from V and 1 base from J, with 9 bases between. The length of the CDR3 is 15 residues. Germline V gene data show CDR1 as SGHRS and CDR2 as YFSETQ.